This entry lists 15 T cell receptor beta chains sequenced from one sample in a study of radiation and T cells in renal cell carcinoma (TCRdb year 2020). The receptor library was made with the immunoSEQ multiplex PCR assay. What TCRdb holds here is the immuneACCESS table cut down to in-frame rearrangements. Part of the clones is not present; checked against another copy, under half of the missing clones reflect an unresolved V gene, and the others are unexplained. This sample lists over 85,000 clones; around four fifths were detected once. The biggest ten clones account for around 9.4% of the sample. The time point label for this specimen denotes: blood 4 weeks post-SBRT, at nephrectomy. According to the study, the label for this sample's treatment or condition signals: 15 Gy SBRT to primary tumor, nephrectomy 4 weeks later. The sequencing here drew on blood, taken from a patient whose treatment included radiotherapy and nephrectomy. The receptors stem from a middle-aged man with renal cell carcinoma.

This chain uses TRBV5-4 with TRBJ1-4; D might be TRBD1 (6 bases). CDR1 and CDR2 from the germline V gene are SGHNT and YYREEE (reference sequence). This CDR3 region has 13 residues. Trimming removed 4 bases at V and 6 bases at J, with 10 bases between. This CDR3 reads CASSRAGDEKLFF. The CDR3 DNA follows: TGTGCCAGCAGCAGGGCAGGGGATGAAAAACTGTTTTTT.

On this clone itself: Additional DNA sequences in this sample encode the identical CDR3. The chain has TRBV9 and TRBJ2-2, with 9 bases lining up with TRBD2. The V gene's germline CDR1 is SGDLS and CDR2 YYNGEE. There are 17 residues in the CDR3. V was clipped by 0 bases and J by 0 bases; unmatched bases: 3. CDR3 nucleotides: TGTGCCAGCAGCGTAGGCCTAGCGGGGACGAACACCGGGGAGCTGTTTTTT. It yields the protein CASSVGLAGTNTGELFF. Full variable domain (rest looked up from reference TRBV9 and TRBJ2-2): DSGVTQTPKHLITATGQRVTLRCSPRSGDLSVYWYQQSLDQGLQFLIQYYNGEERAKGNILERFSAQQFPDLHSELNLSSLELGDSALYFCASSVGLAGTNTGELFFGEGSRLTVL.

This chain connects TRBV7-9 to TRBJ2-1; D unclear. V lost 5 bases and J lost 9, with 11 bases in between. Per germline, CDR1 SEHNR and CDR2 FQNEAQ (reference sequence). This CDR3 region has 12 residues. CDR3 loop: CASSRPTTEQFF. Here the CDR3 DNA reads TGTGCCAGCAGCCGACCAACGACTGAGCAGTTCTTC.

CDR3 sequence (DNA): TGCAGCGGGGGACTAAACAACAATGAGCAGTTCTTC. This sequence encodes CSGGLNNNEQFF. This chain uses TRBV29-1 with TRBJ2-1, with 7 positions matching TRBD2. Germline V CDR1 and CDR2: SQVTM, ANQGSEA. Trimming at V came to 7 bases and at J to 5 bases, leaving 5 bases not matched to a gene. This CDR3 is 12 amino acids long.

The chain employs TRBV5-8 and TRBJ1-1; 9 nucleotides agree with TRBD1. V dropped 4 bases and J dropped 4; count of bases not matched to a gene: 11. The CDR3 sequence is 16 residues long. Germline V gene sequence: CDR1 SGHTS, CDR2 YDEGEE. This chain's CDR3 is CASSQQPDRGGTEAFF. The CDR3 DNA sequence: TGTGCCAGCAGCCAACAACCGGACAGGGGAGGCACTGAAGCTTTCTTT.

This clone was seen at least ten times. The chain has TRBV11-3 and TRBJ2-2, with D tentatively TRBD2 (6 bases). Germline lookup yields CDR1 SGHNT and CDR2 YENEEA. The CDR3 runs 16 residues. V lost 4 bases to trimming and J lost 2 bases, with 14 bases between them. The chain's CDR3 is CASSSPSGRNTGELFF. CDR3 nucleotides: TGTGCCAGCAGCTCTCCCTCCGGGAGAAACACCGGGGAGCTGTTTTTT.

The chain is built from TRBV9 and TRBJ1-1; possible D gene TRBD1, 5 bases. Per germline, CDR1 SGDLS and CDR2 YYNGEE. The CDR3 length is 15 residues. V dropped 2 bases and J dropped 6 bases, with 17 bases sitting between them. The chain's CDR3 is CASSVGPGGTAEAFF. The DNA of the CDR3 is TGTGCCAGCAGCGTGGGTCCCGGGGGGACCGCTGAAGCTTTCTTT. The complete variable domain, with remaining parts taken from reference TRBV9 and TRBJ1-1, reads DSGVTQTPKHLITATGQRVTLRCSPRSGDLSVYWYQQSLDQGLQFLIQYYNGEERAKGNILERFSAQQFPDLHSELNLSSLELGDSALYFCASSVGPGGTAEAFFGQGTRLTVV.

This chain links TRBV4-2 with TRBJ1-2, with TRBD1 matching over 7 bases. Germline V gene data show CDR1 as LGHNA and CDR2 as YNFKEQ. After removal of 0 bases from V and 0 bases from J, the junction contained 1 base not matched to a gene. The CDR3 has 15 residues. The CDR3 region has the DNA TGTGCCAGCAGCCAAGAGGGGACAGCTAACTATGGCTACACCTTC. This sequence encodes CASSQEGTANYGYTF.

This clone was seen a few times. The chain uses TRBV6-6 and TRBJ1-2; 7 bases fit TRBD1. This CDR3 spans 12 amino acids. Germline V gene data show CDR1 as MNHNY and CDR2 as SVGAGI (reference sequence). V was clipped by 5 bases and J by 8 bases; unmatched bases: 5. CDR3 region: CASSPRGKGYTF. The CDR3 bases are TGTGCCAGCAGTCCCAGGGGGAAGGGCTACACCTTC.

The CDR3 DNA reads as TGTGCCAGCAGCCAAGAGGGGAGAGCGAATGGAAACACCATATATTTT. It codes for CASSQEGRANGNTIYF. V gene TRBV4-2 combines with J gene TRBJ1-3; D ambiguous. The CDR3 runs to 16 residues. Deletions cut 0 bases from V and 3 bases from J, with 12 bases between. Per the germline V gene, CDR1 is LGHNA and CDR2 is YNFKEQ.

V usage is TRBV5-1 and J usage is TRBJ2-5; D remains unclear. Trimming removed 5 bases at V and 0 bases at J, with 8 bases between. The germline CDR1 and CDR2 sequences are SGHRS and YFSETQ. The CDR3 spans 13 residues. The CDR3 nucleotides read TGCGCCAGCAGTTCTGGGTACCAAGAGACCCAGTACTTC. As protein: CASSSGYQETQYF.

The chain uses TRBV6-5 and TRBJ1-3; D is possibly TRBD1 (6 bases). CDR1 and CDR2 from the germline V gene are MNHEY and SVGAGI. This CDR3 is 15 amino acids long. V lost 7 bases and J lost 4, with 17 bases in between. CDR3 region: CASTLRDTVGNTIYF. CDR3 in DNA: TGTGCCAGCACTCTCCGGGACACGGTGGGAAACACCATATATTTT.

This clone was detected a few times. CDR3 sequence reads: CASSLYGTSGSGELFF. CDR3 sequence (DNA): TGTGCCAGCAGTCTTTACGGGACTAGTGGGTCCGGGGAGCTGTTTTTT. The chain couples TRBV2 to TRBJ2-2; TRBD2 matches 8 bases. CDR3 length: 16 residues. The trim removed 5 bases at V and 6 bases at J, leaving 11 bases unmatched. Germline V gives CDR1 SNHLY, CDR2 FYNNEI.

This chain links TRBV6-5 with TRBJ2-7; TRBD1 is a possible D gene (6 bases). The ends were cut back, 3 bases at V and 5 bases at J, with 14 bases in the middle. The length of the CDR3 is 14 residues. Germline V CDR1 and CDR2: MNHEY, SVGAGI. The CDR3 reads CASSYGQSPNEQYF. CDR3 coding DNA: TGTGCCAGCAGTTATGGACAGTCCCCCAACGAGCAGTACTTC.

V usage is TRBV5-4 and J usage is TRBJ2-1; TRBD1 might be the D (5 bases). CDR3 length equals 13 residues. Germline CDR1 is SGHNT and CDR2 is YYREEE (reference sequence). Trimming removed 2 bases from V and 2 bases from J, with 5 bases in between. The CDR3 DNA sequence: TGTGCCAGCAGCTTAGGGGCCTACAATGAGCAGTTCTTC. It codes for CASSLGAYNEQFF.